The entry below describes one TCR beta chain. Trimming stripped 0 bases from V and 0 bases from J, with 21 bases between. Germline V gene data show CDR1 as LGHNA and CDR2 as YSLEER. There are 20 residues in the CDR3. Original processing notes: Amplification of reference gene primers was used by the study to estimate nucleated cell counts. Assay used: immunoSEQ multiplex PCR; TCRdb lists only in-frame clones, some missing. The DNA was the basis for D and trimming; V, J and clone size are from that table. Of about 59,000 clones listed, about 86% are singletons. This sample was included in a study of blood T cell repertoires in COVID-19. Study-wide context: Acute and convalescent COVID-19 specimens originated in the United States, Italy and Spain. PBMCs, B-cell-depleted T cells, or T cells provided the cDNA or gDNA that made up the material.

The chain joins TRBV4-3 to TRBJ2-4, with a tentative D call TRBD1 (5 bases). Input material: peripheral blood. This receptor was obtained from an elderly woman with active COVID-19. CDR3 in amino acids: CASSQESPHPMTVAKNIQYF. CDR3 sequence (DNA): TGCGCCAGCAGCCAAGAATCCCCTCACCCGATGACAGTAGCCAAAAACATTCAGTACTTC.